This passage covers 32 T cell receptor beta chains from one sample sequenced in a study of T cell responses to AZD1222 COVID-19 vaccine. The method was immunoSEQ multiplex PCR; TCRdb's version includes in-frame clones alone and lacks a portion of them. The repertoire holds some 120,000 clones, roughly 93% seen once, with around 7% in the top ten. The starting material was peripheral blood, obtained on day 0 of AZD1222 vaccination. These receptor sequences come from an adult in good health.

This clone was found once. The CDR3 coding sequence is TGTGCCAGTAGCGACAGGGGGAATGAAAAACTGTTTTTT. Amino acids: CASSDRGNEKLFF. This chain connects TRBV19 to TRBJ1-4; 9 bases match TRBD1. The CDR3 is made up of 13 amino acids. With V trimmed by 6 bases and J by 5 bases, 1 base remained unmatched. From germline, CDR1 is LNHDA and CDR2 SQIVND (reference sequence).

To note about this clone: Different DNA sequences within this sample yield the same CDR3. This chain links TRBV5-1 with TRBJ1-1; D uncertain. Trimming took 4 bases from V and 3 from J, leaving 7 bases between them. Germline V gene data show CDR1 as SGHRS and CDR2 as YFSETQ. The CDR3 spans 12 residues. The CDR3: CASSPGDTEAFF. CDR3 bases: TGCGCCAGCAGCCCGGGTGACACTGAAGCTTTCTTT.

The rearrangement joins TRBV7-9 to TRBJ2-7; D is undetermined. CDR3 size: 14 residues. The germline CDR1 and CDR2 sequences are SEHNR and FQNEAQ (reference sequence). Trimming left V 5 bases short and J 1 base short, with 12 bases between. This CDR3 is CASSLISDSYEQYF. DNA of the CDR3: TGTGCCAGCAGCCTAATTAGTGATTCCTACGAGCAGTACTTC.

The chain uses TRBV6-5 and TRBJ1-3; no reliable D call. This CDR3 region has 14 residues. Trimming cost V 2 bases and J 5 bases, with 10 bases left between them. Germline V gene sequence: CDR1 MNHEY, CDR2 SVGAGI. The CDR3 loop is CASSYDPGRNTIYF. The CDR3 bases are TGTGCCAGCAGTTACGATCCAGGCAGAAACACCATATATTTT.

The chain uses TRBV6-5 and TRBJ1-2; 9 nucleotides line up with TRBD1. This CDR3 has 14 amino acids. Germline V gene lookup returns CDR1 MNHEY and CDR2 SVGAGI. Trimming removed 2 bases from V and 7 bases from J; junction bases left unmatched: 5. The CDR3 DNA follows: TGTGCCAGCAGTTACAGGGGACAGGGCGGTGGCTACACCTTC. Its translation: CASSYRGQGGGYTF.

J is TRBJ1-2 and V is TRBV7-2; no clear D gene. In germline, CDR1 is SGHTA, CDR2 FQGNSA. CDR3 size: 14 residues. V lost 2 bases and J 0 bases, leaving 7 bases between the germline ends. The CDR3 region is CASSLSAANYGYTF. The CDR3 DNA reads TGTGCCAGCAGCTTATCGGCAGCTAACTATGGCTACACCTTC. Using reference TRBV7-2 and TRBJ1-2 for the parts outside the CDR3, the full variable domain is GAGVSQSPSNKVTEKGKDVELRCDPISGHTALYWYRQSLGQGLEFLIYFQGNSAPDKSGLPSDRFSAERTGGSVSTLTIQRTQQEDSAVYLCASSLSAANYGYTFGSGTRLTVV.

J is TRBJ2-7 and V is TRBV11-2; 11 bases are shared with TRBD2. The CDR3 extends over 15 amino acids. Germline trimming cut 6 bases from V and 3 bases from J; bases unmatched to any gene: 7. The V gene's germline CDR1 is SGHAT and CDR2 FQNNGV. The DNA for the CDR3 is TGTGCCAGCAGTCCCACTAGCGGGAGATTCTACGAGCAGTACTTC. Encoded protein: CASSPTSGRFYEQYF.

This rearrangement joins TRBV5-4 to TRBJ1-2, with D maybe TRBD1 (5 bases). This CDR3 has 13 amino acids. Between the trimmed V and J ends, which lost 4 bases and 5 bases, there was a span of 12 bases. CDR1 and CDR2 (germline): SGHNT, YYREEE (reference sequence). CDR3 nucleotide sequence: TGTGCCAGCAGCGGGGACGGAATATATGGCTACACCTTC. Encoded protein: CASSGDGIYGYTF.

The V call is TRBV6-1, the J call TRBJ1-2; TRBD1 might be the D (5 bases). The CDR3 spans 13 residues. Germline values: CDR1 MNHNS, CDR2 SASEGT. Trimming took off 3 bases at V and 0 bases at J, with 5 bases between the two ends. CDR3 DNA: TGTGCCAGCAGTGAGGACACTAACTATGGCTACACCTTC. It encodes CASSEDTNYGYTF.

The J gene is TRBJ2-7, the V gene TRBV18, with 9 bases identical to TRBD2. Germline CDR1 is KGHSH and CDR2 is LQKENI. The trim removed 2 bases at V and 4 bases at J, leaving 9 bases unmatched. The CDR3 consists of 16 residues. This chain's CDR3 is CASSPALAGSLYEQYF. In nucleotides, the CDR3 is TGTGCCAGCTCACCAGCACTAGCGGGTTCCTTGTACGAGCAGTACTTC.

Only a few counts were recorded for this clone. The genes are TRBV7-2 and TRBJ1-2; a possible D gene is TRBD1 (6 bases). The germline CDR1 and CDR2 sequences are SGHTA and FQGNSA. With 4 bases removed from V and 5 bases from J, the gap between germline ends came to 11 bases. CDR3 size: 13 residues. CDR3 loop: CASSSGTPYGYTF. The CDR3 region has the DNA TGTGCCAGCAGCTCCGGGACACCTTATGGCTACACCTTC.

The rearrangement links TRBV24-1 to TRBJ1-2; TRBD1 matches at 9 bases. The V and J ends lost 2 bases and 6 bases, in that order; junction bases with no gene match: 9. Germline V gene data show CDR1 as KGHDR and CDR2 as SFDVKD. CDR3 length equals 16 residues. CDR3 sequence (DNA): TGTGCCACCAGTGATTCGGGGACAGGGTCTTTGGATGGCTACACCTTC. Its translation is CATSDSGTGSLDGYTF.

Note on this clone: The same CDR3 also results from other DNA sequences found in this sample. V gene TRBV12-3 or TRBV12-4 combines with J gene TRBJ1-5, with unresolved D. This CDR3 has 12 residues. The V gene lost 3 bases and the J gene lost 0 bases, with 0 bases spanning the gap. CDR3 loop: CASSFSNQPQHF. CDR3 DNA sequence: TGTGCCAGCAGTTTTAGCAATCAGCCCCAGCATTTT.

The genes are TRBV3-1 (or the pseudogene TRBV3-2) and TRBJ1-2; TRBD1 is a possible D gene (6 bases). The V gene lost 8 bases and the J gene lost 0 bases, with 22 bases spanning the gap. Germline V lookup: CDR1 LGHDT, CDR2 YNNKEL (reference sequence). CDR3 length equals 17 residues. The CDR3 DNA reads as TGTGCCAGCTTTCGAACCGAGGCGGAGGGGGCTAACTATGGCTACACCTTC. Amino acid sequence: CASFRTEAEGANYGYTF.

The chain uses TRBV5-1 and TRBJ2-3; D is unresolved. The CDR3 length is 12 residues. The germline gives CDR1 SGHRS, CDR2 YFSETQ. Trimming left V 5 bases short and J 3 bases short, with 7 bases between. In DNA form, the CDR3 reads TGCGCCAGCAGACTCGGAACAGATACGCAGTATTTT. It encodes CASRLGTDTQYF.

This clone has only one observation. This chain uses TRBV7-9 with TRBJ2-7; 7 bases fit TRBD1. Germline CDR1 SEHNR, CDR2 FQNEAQ (reference sequence). This CDR3 contains 17 residues. Trimming removed 3 bases from V and 1 base from J; junction bases left unmatched: 12. CDR3 amino acids: CASSFSRRQGSSYEQYF. The CDR3 region has the DNA TGTGCCAGCAGCTTTAGCCGACGACAGGGAAGTTCCTACGAGCAGTACTTC.

The gene calls are TRBV2 and TRBJ1-3, with 12 bases matching TRBD1. CDR3 length equals 18 residues. With 4 bases clipped from V and 0 bases from J, the junction kept 7 bases outside the gene matches. Per germline, CDR1 SNHLY and CDR2 FYNNEI. In nucleotides, the CDR3 is TGTGCCAGCAGTGGTACCGGGACAGGGGGCTCCTCTGGAAACACCATATATTTT. Translated, it gives CASSGTGTGGSSGNTIYF.

J is TRBJ2-7 and V is TRBV18; unclear D gene. The CDR3 consists of 16 residues. V was shortened by 3 bases and J by 0 bases, with 15 bases between the two germline ends. CDR1 is KGHSH and CDR2 is LQKENI in the germline V gene. Written as DNA, the CDR3 is TGTGCCAGCTCACCCAGCCCAGGTTTGAGCTCCTACGAGCAGTACTTC. This translates into CASSPSPGLSSYEQYF.

The CDR3 coding sequence is TGCGCCAGCAGTGTTCAGGTGACAGGCTCCTACGAGCAGTACTTC. This codes for CASSVQVTGSYEQYF. The V and J genes are TRBV5-1 and TRBJ2-7; weak D call: TRBD1 (6 bases). The CDR3 runs to 15 residues. Trimming left V 5 bases short and J 0 bases short, with 15 bases between. Germline CDR1 and CDR2: SGHRS and YFSETQ.

This clone has only one observation. The rearrangement links TRBV27 to TRBJ1-5; 8 bases align to TRBD1. Germline V gene sequence: CDR1 MNHEY, CDR2 SMNVEV (reference sequence). The CDR3 extends over 15 amino acids. Trimming cost V 0 bases and J 5 bases; bases outside gene matches: 3. CDR3 in DNA: TGTGCCAGCAGTTTATCGTCGGACAGGGATCAGCCCCAGCATTTT. As protein: CASSLSSDRDQPQHF.

The V and J genes are TRBV18 and TRBJ1-6; 10 bases are a match to TRBD1. CDR3 length: 16 residues. V gave up 2 bases and J gave up 10 bases; unmatched junction bases: 8. CDR1 KGHSH and CDR2 LQKENI come from the germline V gene. CDR3 nucleotides: TGTGCCAGCTCACCAGCCGCGACAGGGGGCAAGTCACCCCTCCACTTT. Its translation: CASSPAATGGKSPLHF. Using reference TRBV18 and TRBJ1-6 for the parts outside the CDR3, the full variable domain is NAGVMQNPRHLVRRRGQEARLRCSPMKGHSHVYWYRQLPEEGLKFMVYLQKENIIDESGMPKERFSAEFPKEGPSILRIQQVVRGDSAAYFCASSPAATGGKSPLHFGNGTRLTVT.

J is TRBJ2-1 and V is TRBV4-1; D is unresolved. Germline assignment: CDR1 MGHRA and CDR2 YSYEKL. The CDR3 has 18 residues. Trimming pared 0 bases from V and 0 bases from J, leaving 15 bases between. The CDR3: CASSQDRALGSSYNEQFF. In DNA, the CDR3 is TGCGCCAGCAGCCAAGATAGGGCGCTTGGAAGCTCCTACAATGAGCAGTTCTTC.

The rearrangement joins TRBV4-2 to TRBJ2-1, with 9 bases that match TRBD1. V lost 2 bases to trimming and J lost 5 bases; unmatched junction nucleotides: 7. CDR3 length equals 16 residues. Per germline, CDR1 LGHNA and CDR2 YNFKEQ. Here the CDR3 DNA reads TGTGCCAGCAGCCAATCCGGGACAGGGACAAACAATGAGCAGTTCTTC. Protein: CASSQSGTGTNNEQFF.

The chain recombines TRBV7-2 with TRBJ1-2; D uncertain. Germline V CDR1 and CDR2: SGHTA, FQGNSA. Trimming stripped 2 bases from V and 1 base from J, with 14 bases between. The CDR3 is 16 amino acids. The CDR3 DNA reads TGTGCCAGCAGCTTAAATTACGTCACCTTTAACTATGGCTACACCTTC. Translated: CASSLNYVTFNYGYTF.

V is TRBV5-1 and J is TRBJ2-2, with unresolved D. The CDR3 consists of 14 residues. Germline values: CDR1 SGHRS, CDR2 YFSETQ. The ends were cut back, 0 bases at V and 6 bases at J, with 9 bases in the middle. The CDR3 nucleotides read TGCGCCAGCAGCTTGGGGTCAGTCGCCGGGGAGCTGTTTTTT. This translates into CASSLGSVAGELFF.

V is TRBV30 and J is TRBJ1-2, with a possible D match to TRBD1 (5 bases). CDR3 length: 14 residues. The germline V gene has CDR1 GTSNPN and CDR2 SVGIG (reference sequence). V was shortened by 4 bases and J by 1 base, with 13 bases between the two germline ends. This chain's CDR3 is CAWISRAFNYGYTF. The DNA of the CDR3 is TGTGCCTGGATTTCCAGGGCTTTTAACTATGGCTACACCTTC. The full variable domain, in which reference TRBV30 and TRBJ1-2 provide the parts outside the CDR3, is SQTIHQWPATLVQPVGSPLSLECTVEGTSNPNLYWYRQAAGRGLQLLFYSVGIGQISSEVPQNLSASRPQDRQFILSSKKLLLSDSGFYLCAWISRAFNYGYTFGSGTRLTVV.

This chain links TRBV7-9 with TRBJ1-6; D is undetermined. Germline-derived CDR1 and CDR2 are SEHNR and FQNEAQ (reference sequence). V lost 5 bases to trimming and J lost 13 bases, with 12 bases between them. The CDR3 has 12 residues. Here the CDR3 DNA reads TGTGCCAGCAGCCCCCCCGTTGGGCCCCTCCACTTT. Amino acids: CASSPPVGPLHF.

V usage is TRBV15 and J usage is TRBJ1-2, with a possible D match to TRBD1 (6 bases). V was cut by 5 bases and J by 1 base, with 23 bases left in between. The CDR3 loop spans 18 amino acids. From germline, CDR1 is LNHNV and CDR2 YYDKDF (reference sequence). The DNA for the CDR3 is TGTGCCACCAGCCGTTCTGAAGGAGCGGGGGGCTATAACTATGGCTACACCTTC. This translates into CATSRSEGAGGYNYGYTF.

Here the CDR3 reads CSVVGAGTEAFF. The CDR3 DNA reads as TGCAGCGTCGTGGGCGCCGGGACTGAAGCTTTCTTT. The chain joins TRBV29-1 to TRBJ1-1; no clear D gene. The germline CDR1 and CDR2 sequences are SQVTM and ANQGSEA. This CDR3 spans 12 amino acids. V was trimmed by 6 bases and J by 5 bases, leaving 13 bases between them.

The chain carries TRBV25-1 and TRBJ1-1, with no clear D. Trimming stripped 4 bases from V and 1 base from J, with 4 bases between. Germline CDR1 is MGHDK and CDR2 is SYGVNS. This CDR3 contains 12 residues. The CDR3 nucleotides read TGTGCCAGCAGTGCGTGGAACACTGAAGCTTTCTTT. Translation: CASSAWNTEAFF.

The V call is TRBV18, the J call TRBJ2-1, with D perhaps matching TRBD1 (5 bases). Germline CDR1 is KGHSH and CDR2 is LQKENI. Trimming stripped 3 bases from V and 3 bases from J, with 15 bases between. The CDR3 is made up of 16 amino acids. The CDR3 sequence: CASSPDTDTVYNEQFF. The CDR3 DNA follows: TGTGCCAGCTCACCGGACACGGACACCGTCTACAATGAGCAGTTCTTC.

The gene calls are TRBV5-6 and TRBJ2-7; D remains unclear. Germline assignment: CDR1 SGHDT and CDR2 YYEEEE. There are 15 residues in the CDR3. The V end lost 2 bases, the J end lost 0 bases, and 12 bases lay between the germline ends. The CDR3 loop is CASSLGSRNSYEQYF. CDR3 nucleotide sequence: TGTGCCAGCAGCTTAGGTTCCAGGAACTCCTACGAGCAGTACTTC.